Below are 29 T cell receptor beta chains sequenced from a single sample in a study of CD8 T cells in Susac syndrome. Reverse transcription of roughly 0.45 to 1 ug RNA was performed with random hexamers. TCRdb fed the immunoSEQ multiplex PCR reads into MiXCR, producing one record per CDR3 protein. The sample has just under 150,000 distinct CDR3 sequences, roughly 94% seen once; the top ten hold 0.075% to 0.1%. Sequenced: CD4+ T cells from PBMCs. Source of these receptors: a human donor in good health.

The J gene is TRBJ2-3, the V gene TRBV18; D is uncertain. The germline V gene has CDR1 KGHSH and CDR2 LQKENI. The CDR3 sequence is 15 residues long. With 0 bases removed from V and 3 bases from J, the gap between germline ends came to 10 bases. The CDR3 DNA reads as TGTGCCAGCTCACCACCCACTCCAGCGACAGATACGCAGTATTTT. Translating gives CASSPPTPATDTQYF.

This chain uses TRBV9 with TRBJ2-1; the D gene is possibly TRBD2 (5 bases). This CDR3 spans 15 amino acids. The V end was cut by 7 bases, the J end by 0 bases, with 14 bases between. CDR1 and CDR2 from the germline V gene are SGDLS and YYNGEE. The CDR3 coding sequence is TGTGCCAGCGCGAACCTAGCATCCTCCTACAATGAGCAGTTCTTC. Protein: CASANLASSYNEQFF.

The genes are TRBV5-1 and TRBJ2-2, with TRBD2 identical over 12 bases. The germline gives CDR1 SGHRS, CDR2 YFSETQ. The CDR3 covers 15 residues. The ends lost 4 bases at V and 6 bases at J; junction bases unmatched: 4. The DNA for the CDR3 is TGCGCCAGCAGCCAGACTAGCGGGAGTCCCGGGGAGCTGTTTTTT. This translates into CASSQTSGSPGELFF.

DNA of the CDR3: TGTGCCAGTAGTGCCTTCCCTCAAAGGACCTTCTATGGCTACACCTTC. Translating gives CASSAFPQRTFYGYTF. V and J are TRBV19 and TRBJ1-2; D ambiguous. The CDR3 is made up of 16 amino acids. The germline gives CDR1 LNHDA, CDR2 SQIVND (reference sequence). Trimming took 5 bases from V and 4 from J, leaving 20 bases between them.

The V gene is TRBV2, the J gene TRBJ1-1; 7 nucleotides agree with TRBD1. V gave up 6 bases and J gave up 3 bases; unmatched junction bases: 7. This CDR3 has 14 amino acids. The germline gives CDR1 SNHLY, CDR2 FYNNEI. This chain's CDR3 is CASREKTGYTEAFF. Written as DNA, the CDR3 is TGTGCCAGCAGGGAGAAGACAGGGTACACTGAAGCTTTCTTT.

The chain has TRBV2 and TRBJ1-4, with 7 bases aligning to TRBD1. The V gene's germline CDR1 is SNHLY and CDR2 FYNNEI. The J segment lost 3 bases and the V segment lost 7 bases, leaving 5 bases of the junction unmatched. There are 14 residues in the CDR3. The CDR3 is CASKGTASNEKLFF. The CDR3 region has the DNA TGTGCCAGCAAGGGGACAGCTTCTAATGAAAAACTGTTTTTT.

This chain uses TRBV14 with TRBJ2-3; no definite D call. CDR3 size: 14 residues. With 2 bases removed from V and 0 bases from J, the gap between germline ends came to 6 bases. CDR1 is SGHDN, CDR2 FVKESK, per germline. The CDR3 reads CASSQIRSTDTQYF. The DNA of the CDR3 is TGTGCCAGCAGCCAAATTAGGAGCACAGATACGCAGTATTTT.

The CDR3 sequence: CASSLRLAGEGEQFF. For the CDR3, the DNA is TGTGCCAGCAGCTTAAGACTAGCGGGAGAGGGCGAGCAGTTCTTC. This rearrangement joins TRBV7-9 to TRBJ2-1; 12 nucleotides match TRBD2. The CDR3 has 15 amino acids. Germline trimming cut 2 bases from V and 10 bases from J; bases unmatched to any gene: 6. Germline values: CDR1 SEHNR, CDR2 FQNEAQ (reference sequence).

The gene calls are TRBV24-1 and TRBJ2-3; 7 nucleotides match TRBD2. The trim removed 3 bases at V and 8 bases at J, leaving 7 bases unmatched. The germline gives CDR1 KGHDR, CDR2 SFDVKD. This CDR3 is built from 14 residues. CDR3 in amino acids: CATSDRTSRATQYF. CDR3 DNA sequence: TGTGCCACCAGTGATAGGACTAGTCGGGCTACGCAGTATTTT.

The gene calls are TRBV7-9 and TRBJ2-3, with 7 bases lining up with TRBD2. The germline V gene encodes CDR1 SEHNR and CDR2 FQNEAQ (reference sequence). V was clipped by 5 bases and J by 1 base; unmatched bases: 3. This CDR3 has 14 residues. For the CDR3, the DNA is TGTGCCAGCAGCGCACTAGCGCGCACAGATACGCAGTATTTT. It specifies CASSALARTDTQYF.

The rearrangement links TRBV12-5 to TRBJ2-2, with TRBD1 matching over 7 bases. Germline values: CDR1 LGHNT, CDR2 FRNRAP. This CDR3 has 15 residues. The trim removed 7 bases at V and 0 bases at J, leaving 5 bases unmatched. The DNA of the CDR3 is TGTGCTAGTGCCCTCGACAGGGCGAACACCGGGGAGCTGTTTTTT. Its translation: CASALDRANTGELFF.

The chain carries TRBV3-1 and TRBJ2-5; 9 bases fit TRBD1. The CDR3 has 13 amino acids. Germline assignment: CDR1 LGHDT and CDR2 YNNKEL (reference sequence). V was pared by 1 base and J by 7 bases, with 1 base of the junction left unmatched. CDR3: CASSQGTGVTQYF. In DNA, the CDR3 is TGTGCCAGCAGCCAAGGGACAGGGGTGACCCAGTACTTC.

CDR3 nucleotide sequence: TGCAGCGTCTTTGGGACAGCCGGAAACACCATATATTTT. Translation gives CSVFGTAGNTIYF. This chain joins TRBV29-1 and TRBJ1-3; 7 bases are shared with TRBD1. J gave up 4 bases and V 6 bases, and 6 bases lay outside the gene matches. This CDR3 has 13 amino acids. Per the germline V gene, CDR1 is SQVTM and CDR2 is ANQGSEA. Full variable domain (missing parts from reference TRBV29-1 and TRBJ1-3): SAVISQKPSRDICQRGTSLTIQCQVDSQVTMMFWYRQQPGQSLTLIATANQGSEATYESGFVIDKFPISRPNLTFSTLTVSNMSPEDSSIYLCSVFGTAGNTIYFGEGSWLTVV.

The chain combines TRBV7-2 with TRBJ1-5; D is undetermined. CDR3 length: 13 residues. The germline V gene has CDR1 SGHTA and CDR2 FQGNSA. With 1 base removed from V and 6 bases from J, the gap between germline ends came to 7 bases. CDR3 DNA: TGTGCCAGCAGCTTAGAGTCCGTTCAGCCCCAGCATTTT. Protein sequence: CASSLESVQPQHF. The variable domain in full, completed from reference TRBV7-2 and TRBJ1-5, reads GAGVSQSPSNKVTEKGKDVELRCDPISGHTALYWYRQSLGQGLEFLIYFQGNSAPDKSGLPSDRFSAERTGGSVSTLTIQRTQQEDSAVYLCASSLESVQPQHFGDGTRLSIL.

The genes are TRBV5-6 and TRBJ1-1; D ambiguous. Germline V gives CDR1 SGHDT, CDR2 YYEEEE. This CDR3 spans 12 amino acids. V shed 2 bases and J shed 1 base, with 3 bases lying between them. CDR3 loop: CASSLRNTEAFF. In DNA, the CDR3 is TGTGCCAGCAGCTTACGGAACACTGAAGCTTTCTTT.

CDR3 sequence reads: CASSSQGDNEQFF. The DNA for the CDR3 is TGTGCCAGCTCGTCTCAGGGGGACAATGAGCAGTTCTTC. The chain is built from TRBV18 and TRBJ2-1, with 7 bases that match TRBD1. The length of the CDR3 is 13 residues. V lost 6 bases and J lost 5; bases outside the gene matches: 4. The germline V gene has CDR1 KGHSH and CDR2 LQKENI. The full variable domain, its missing parts supplied by reference TRBV18 and TRBJ2-1, is NAGVMQNPRHLVRRRGQEARLRCSPMKGHSHVYWYRQLPEEGLKFMVYLQKENIIDESGMPKERFSAEFPKEGPSILRIQQVVRGDSAAYFCASSSQGDNEQFFGPGTRLTVL.

The CDR3: CAWIQPGTTGELFF. The CDR3 coding sequence is TGTGCCTGGATTCAGCCAGGGACCACCGGGGAGCTGTTTTTT. This sequence joins TRBV30 and TRBJ2-2, with D perhaps TRBD1 or TRBD2 (5 bases each). CDR3 length: 14 amino acids. Germline assignment: CDR1 GTSNPN and CDR2 SVGIG (reference sequence). Trimming removed 4 bases from V and 4 bases from J, with 13 bases in between.

The chain carries TRBV4-2 and TRBJ2-2, with D perhaps being TRBD1 or TRBD2 (5 bases each). Per the germline V gene, CDR1 is LGHNA and CDR2 is YNFKEQ. V lost 3 bases to trimming and J lost 5 bases, with 10 bases between them. The CDR3 consists of 14 residues. CDR3 sequence reads: CASSQGTETGELFF. The CDR3 coding sequence is TGTGCCAGCAGCCAGGGGACCGAGACCGGGGAGCTGTTTTTT.

The rearrangement joins TRBV27 to TRBJ2-3; no definite D call. This CDR3 has 13 residues. The germline CDR1 and CDR2 sequences are MNHEY and SMNVEV (reference sequence). Between the trimmed V and J ends, which lost 0 bases and 5 bases, there was a span of 6 bases. As DNA, the CDR3 is TGTGCCAGCAGTTTATCTTGGAGAGATACGCAGTATTTT. Translated, it gives CASSLSWRDTQYF.

The chain joins TRBV9 to TRBJ1-2; the match to TRBD1 covers 9 bases. The CDR3 extends over 16 amino acids. The J segment lost 4 bases and the V segment lost 0 bases, leaving 7 bases of the junction unmatched. Looked up from germline, CDR1 is SGDLS and CDR2 is YYNGEE. The CDR3: CASSVAMGQGGYGYTF. In DNA form, the CDR3 reads TGTGCCAGCAGCGTAGCTATGGGACAGGGCGGCTATGGCTACACCTTC.

The rearrangement links TRBV5-4 to TRBJ2-7; 11 bases agree with TRBD2. The junction had 7 bases not matched to a gene; V was cut back by 0 bases and J by 8 bases. This CDR3 is built from 15 residues. Germline lookup yields CDR1 SGHNT and CDR2 YYREEE (reference sequence). The CDR3 loop is CASSLEVTSGMKQYF. Written as DNA, the CDR3 is TGTGCCAGCAGCTTGGAGGTGACTAGCGGGATGAAGCAGTACTTC.

The rearrangement joins TRBV29-1 to TRBJ1-4; 7 positions match TRBD1. Germline V lookup: CDR1 SQVTM, CDR2 ANQGSEA. Trimming removed 4 bases from V and 4 bases from J; junction bases left unmatched: 6. The CDR3 is 14 residues long. This CDR3 is CSVGPGTDNEKLFF. CDR3 in DNA: TGCAGCGTTGGCCCCGGGACAGATAATGAAAAACTGTTTTTT.

The chain employs TRBV20-1 and TRBJ2-1, with 9 bases lining up with TRBD2. Germline trimming cut 4 bases from V and 3 bases from J; bases unmatched to any gene: 7. This CDR3 has 15 residues. CDR1 and CDR2 (germline): DFQATT, SNEGSKA (reference sequence). For the CDR3, the DNA is TGCAGTGCTACCGTAGCGGGAGACAACTACAATGAGCAGTTCTTC. As protein: CSATVAGDNYNEQFF.

The chain employs TRBV2 and TRBJ1-1; perhaps TRBD1 as D (6 bases). CDR1 and CDR2 (germline): SNHLY, FYNNEI. V was shortened by 4 bases and J by 3 bases, with 12 bases between the two germline ends. This CDR3 spans 14 amino acids. This chain's CDR3 is CASSAGAGDTEAFF. CDR3 bases: TGTGCCAGCAGTGCAGGGGCGGGGGACACTGAAGCTTTCTTT.

CDR3 amino acids: CASRNFGTSGPNEQFF. CDR3 sequence (DNA): TGTGCCAGCAGAAATTTCGGGACTAGCGGGCCCAATGAGCAGTTCTTC. V and J are TRBV2 and TRBJ2-1; 12 bases align to TRBD2. The trim removed 6 bases at V and 6 bases at J, leaving 9 bases unmatched. From germline, CDR1 is SNHLY and CDR2 FYNNEI. This CDR3 region has 16 residues.

This rearrangement joins TRBV29-1 to TRBJ1-2; unclear D gene. Trimming pared 5 bases from V and 4 bases from J, leaving 14 bases between. CDR3 length equals 13 residues. Germline loops: CDR1 SQVTM, CDR2 ANQGSEA. The CDR3, as DNA: TGCAGCGTTTATTCCCCCCTAATCTATGGCTACACCTTC. This codes for CSVYSPLIYGYTF.

The chain carries TRBV12-3 or TRBV12-4 and TRBJ1-2; D is unresolved. The CDR3 totals 12 residues. V lost 7 bases to trimming and J lost 4 bases, with 10 bases between them. In nucleotides, the CDR3 is TGTGCCAGCAAGGCGGGCGCCTATGGCTACACCTTC. It encodes CASKAGAYGYTF.

The chain recombines TRBV6-1 with TRBJ1-5; TRBD1 agrees at 9 bases. Per germline, CDR1 MNHNS and CDR2 SASEGT. V gave up 5 bases and J gave up 5 bases; unmatched junction bases: 1. This CDR3 has 13 residues. The CDR3 sequence: CASSWDRDQPQHF. The CDR3 DNA is TGTGCCAGCAGTTGGGACAGGGATCAGCCCCAGCATTTT.

The V call is TRBV27, the J call TRBJ2-7; D might be TRBD2 (6 bases). Looked up from germline, CDR1 is MNHEY and CDR2 is SMNVEV (reference sequence). This CDR3 region has 16 residues. The ends were cut back, 5 bases at V and 4 bases at J, with 21 bases in the middle. The CDR3 region has the DNA TGTGCCAGCAGTCAAACGGGAGCAGGAGGACGGTACGAGCAGTACTTC. Protein sequence: CASSQTGAGGRYEQYF.